This TCR beta chain was recorded in a study of radiotherapy plus CTLA-4 blockade in lung cancer. Study-wide results and caveats: Interferon-beta, together with early blood T cell clone dynamics, reportedly best predicted response.

To note about this clone: The antigen is unknown.

Germline trimming cut 3 bases from V and 3 bases from J; bases unmatched to any gene: 4. CDR3 length: 15 residues. CDR1 and CDR2 from the germline V gene are SGHDN and FVKESK. This table comes from immunoSEQ multiplex PCR, and its TCRdb copy is limited to in-frame clones, with some not included. The repertoire consists of 27,000 or so clones, with about 77% occurring once and the leading ten covering 24%. The material was peripheral blood, obtained from a patient treated with radiotherapy plus ipilimumab. The receptor's source is a human donor with non-small cell lung cancer that progressed on radiotherapy plus ipilimumab. The chain joins TRBV14 to TRBJ2-7; 11 positions match TRBD2. CDR3 DNA sequence: TGTGCCAGCAGCCAGGGGACTAGCGGCAACTACGAGCAGTACTTC. It specifies CASSQGTSGNYEQYF.